The clone carrying this T cell receptor beta chain has just one count. Its cognate antigen is unknown. PCR amplification relied on 60 Vbeta primers (plus 13 Jbeta primers). Some clones are missing from TCRdb's copy, which holds only in-frame ones; the method was immunoSEQ multiplex PCR. The data show around 62,000 clones, with around three quarters seen just once and approximately 7.8% held by the top ten. This CDR3 is built from 17 residues. V was trimmed by 4 bases and J by 0 bases, leaving 16 bases between them. Germline V gene lookup returns CDR1 ENHRY and CDR2 SYGVKD. Donors counted as nominally healthy when sampled, yet unrecorded immune exposures were likely. These data belong to a study of cytomegalovirus exposure and HLA in healthy donors. Study-wide findings and caveats: Some V segments, TRBV6-2 and TRBV6-3 among them, were indistinguishable and were therefore excluded.

The source of this sequence is a man between 60 and 75 years old in good health and CMV-seropositive. The rearrangement links TRBV10-3 to TRBJ2-1; a weak D match, TRBD2 (7 bases). Sequencing input: PBMCs. Here the CDR3 reads CAISARLADSSYNEQFF. The CDR3 bases are TGTGCCATCAGTGCGCGGCTAGCGGACAGCTCCTACAATGAGCAGTTCTTC.